The source of this TCR beta chain is a study of CD8 T cells in Susac syndrome. Study overall: Active disease was present in about 6 of the sequenced Susac syndrome patients, whereas roughly 8 of them were in remission.

This clonotype appeared a single time. The antigen remains undetermined. Random hexamers primed reverse transcription of about 0.5 to 1 ug RNA. The method of amplification for TCR beta CDR3 was immunoSEQ multiplex PCR, covering 54 Vbeta and 13 Jbeta. TCRdb re-analysed the immunoSEQ multiplex PCR reads in MiXCR, keeping a single row per CDR3 protein. The sample has around 95,000 distinct CDR3 sequences, about 95% seen once; the top ten hold 0.3%. The CDR3 runs to 14 residues. Trimming shortened V by 2 bases and J by 0 bases, and 6 bases separated the two germline ends. CDR1 is SGDLS and CDR2 is YYNGEE in the germline V gene. Study-level points and caveats: It was acknowledged by the study that relatively few individuals were included in its TCR sequencing and HLA analysis.

The rearrangement uses TRBV9 and TRBJ1-3; D may be TRBD1 (5 bases). This sequence originates from a human donor with Susac syndrome. The sample taken for sequencing was CD8+ T cells from PBMCs. CDR3 sequence: CASSVGTSGNTIYF. The CDR3 coding sequence is TGTGCCAGCAGCGTCGGGACCTCTGGAAACACCATATATTTT.